These 10 T cell receptor beta chains share one sample of origin, sequenced in a study of CD8+ T cells in alopecia areata. RNA extraction and reverse transcription yielded cDNA as sequencing template. The protocol was immunoSEQ multiplex PCR, while the TCRdb copy is restricted to in-frame clones and leaves out a portion. The sample records 120,000 or so clones, around 45% being singletons. The sample consisted of NKG2D-low CD8+ T cells sorted from blood. These receptors all come from a human donor with alopecia areata.

This clone came up a few times. This rearrangement joins TRBV12-5 to TRBJ2-6, with D hard to call. Trimming cost V 2 bases and J 2 bases, with 7 bases left between them. The CDR3 is made up of 15 amino acids. Per the germline V gene, CDR1 is LGHNT and CDR2 is FRNRAP. CDR3 in DNA: TGTGCTAGTGGTTTGACCGGAGCTGGGGCCAACGTCCTGACTTTC. This gives the protein CASGLTGAGANVLTF. The whole variable domain, filled in from reference TRBV12-5 and TRBJ2-6, reads DARVTQTPRHKVTEMGQEVTMRCQPILGHNTVFWYRQTMMQGLELLAYFRNRAPLDDSGMPKDRFSAEMPDATLATLKIQPSEPRDSAVYFCASGLTGAGANVLTFGAGSRLTVL.

On this clone itself: The final CDR3 position lacks the conserved phenylalanine or tryptophan, pointing to a likely read error. The genes are TRBV27 and TRBJ1-5; 8 positions match TRBD1. The ends lost 6 bases at V and 0 bases at J; junction bases unmatched: 4. Germline values: CDR1 MNHEY, CDR2 SMNVEV (reference sequence). CDR3 length equals 15 residues. Written as DNA, the CDR3 is TGTGCCAGCAGAATGACAGGGGATAGCAATCAGCCCCAGCATTCT. Its translation is CASRMTGDSNQPQHS.

This clone turned up a few times. This chain uses TRBV18 with TRBJ2-7; TRBD1 agrees at 8 bases. Germline CDR1 and CDR2: KGHSH and LQKENI. The CDR3 spans 14 residues. V was clipped by 9 bases and J by 0 bases; unmatched bases: 7. CDR3 sequence: CASRGTGSSYEQYF. As DNA, the CDR3 is TGTGCCAGTCGCGGGACAGGATCCTCCTACGAGCAGTACTTC.

This rearrangement joins TRBV9 to TRBJ2-5; D may be TRBD1 or TRBD2 (5 bases each). Germline V gene lookup returns CDR1 SGDLS and CDR2 YYNGEE. Trimming cost V 4 bases and J 5 bases, with 12 bases left between them. The CDR3 is 13 residues long. CDR3 amino acids: CASSPQGPETQYF. The DNA of the CDR3 is TGTGCCAGCAGCCCGCAGGGACCTGAGACCCAGTACTTC.

This sequence joins TRBV29-1 and TRBJ2-4, with D possibly matching TRBD1 (5 bases). Trimming took off 7 bases at V and 5 bases at J, with 15 bases between the two ends. Germline V gene lookup returns CDR1 SQVTM and CDR2 ANQGSEA. CDR3 size: 13 residues. This CDR3 reads CSAAVTDENIQYF. In DNA, the CDR3 is TGCAGCGCGGCGGTGACAGATGAAAACATTCAGTACTTC.

The chain uses TRBV7-9 and TRBJ2-1; D unresolved. The CDR3 runs 12 residues. V was cut by 3 bases and J by 7 bases, with 7 bases left in between. The V gene's germline CDR1 is SEHNR and CDR2 FQNEAQ (reference sequence). CDR3 loop: CASSLSGNEQFF. The CDR3 DNA reads as TGTGCCAGCAGCTTGAGTGGGAATGAGCAGTTCTTC.

V usage is TRBV20-1 and J usage is TRBJ2-7; D is undetermined. Trimming shortened V by 2 bases and J by 7 bases, and 9 bases separated the two germline ends. This CDR3 contains 11 residues. From germline, CDR1 is DFQATT and CDR2 SNEGSKA (reference sequence). This CDR3 reads CSARRDREQYF. The CDR3 DNA reads as TGCAGTGCTAGAAGAGATCGGGAGCAGTACTTC.

This clone came up a few times. This sequence joins TRBV13 and TRBJ2-6; unclear D gene. Germline CDR1 is PRHDT and CDR2 is FYEKMQ (reference sequence). This CDR3 spans 15 amino acids. V lost 4 bases, J lost 2 bases, and 9 bases lay in between. The CDR3 nucleotides are TGTGCCAGCAGCTCCACGGTAACTGGGGCCAACGTCCTGACTTTC. Translating gives CASSSTVTGANVLTF.

Regarding this clone: Mismatch with germline at one junction end may stem from a read error. V and J are TRBV11-2 and TRBJ2-7; 8 bases map to TRBD2. CDR1 is SGHAT and CDR2 is FQNNGV in the germline V gene. This CDR3 spans 11 amino acids. This chain's CDR3 is CASSLGRGASF. Here the CDR3 DNA reads TGTGCCAGCAGCCTCGGGCGGGGGGCCTCCTTC.

This chain links TRBV7-2 with TRBJ2-1, with D hard to call. Germline V gives CDR1 SGHTA, CDR2 FQGNSA. Trimming removed 5 bases at V and 0 bases at J, with 11 bases between. There are 15 residues in the CDR3. CDR3 DNA: TGTGCCAGCAGCATTACCCTTAGCTCCTACAATGAGCAGTTCTTC. Its translation: CASSITLSSYNEQFF.